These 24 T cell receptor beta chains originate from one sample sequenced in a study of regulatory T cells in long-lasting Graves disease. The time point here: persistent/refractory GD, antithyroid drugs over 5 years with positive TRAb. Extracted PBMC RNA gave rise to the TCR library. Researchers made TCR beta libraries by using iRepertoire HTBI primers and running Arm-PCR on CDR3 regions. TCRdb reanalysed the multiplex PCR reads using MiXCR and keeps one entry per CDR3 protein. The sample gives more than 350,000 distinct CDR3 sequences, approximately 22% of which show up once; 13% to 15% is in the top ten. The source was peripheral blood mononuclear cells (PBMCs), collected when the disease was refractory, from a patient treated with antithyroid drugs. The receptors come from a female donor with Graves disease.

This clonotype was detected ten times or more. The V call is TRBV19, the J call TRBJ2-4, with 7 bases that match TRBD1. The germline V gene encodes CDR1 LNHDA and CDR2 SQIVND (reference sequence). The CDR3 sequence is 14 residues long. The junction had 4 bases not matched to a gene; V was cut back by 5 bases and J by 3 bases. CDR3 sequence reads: CASSSGQSKNIQYF. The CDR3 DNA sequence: TGTGCCAGTAGTTCGGGACAGAGCAAAAACATTCAGTACTTC.

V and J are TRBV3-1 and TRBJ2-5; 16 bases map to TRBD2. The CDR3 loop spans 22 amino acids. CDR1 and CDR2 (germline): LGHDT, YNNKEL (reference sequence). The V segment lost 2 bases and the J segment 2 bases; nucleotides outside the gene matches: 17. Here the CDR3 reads CASSQRVVGTSGRAWQQETQYF. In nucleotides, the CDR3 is TGTGCCAGCAGCCAAAGGGTCGTCGGGACTAGCGGGAGGGCATGGCAACAAGAGACCCAGTACTTC.

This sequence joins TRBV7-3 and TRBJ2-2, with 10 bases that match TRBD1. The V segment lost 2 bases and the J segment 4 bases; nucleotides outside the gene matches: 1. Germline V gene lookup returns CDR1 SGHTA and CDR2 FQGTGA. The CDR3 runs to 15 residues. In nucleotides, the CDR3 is TGTGCCAGCAGCTTAGACAGGGGGCTCACCGGGGAGCTGTTTTTT. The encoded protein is CASSLDRGLTGELFF.

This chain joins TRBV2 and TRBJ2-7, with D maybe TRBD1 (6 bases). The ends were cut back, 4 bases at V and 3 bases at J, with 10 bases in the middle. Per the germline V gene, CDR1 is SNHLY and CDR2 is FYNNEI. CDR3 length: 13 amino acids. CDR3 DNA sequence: TGTGCCAGCAGTGCCGGACAGCTCTACGAGCAGTACTTC. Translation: CASSAGQLYEQYF.

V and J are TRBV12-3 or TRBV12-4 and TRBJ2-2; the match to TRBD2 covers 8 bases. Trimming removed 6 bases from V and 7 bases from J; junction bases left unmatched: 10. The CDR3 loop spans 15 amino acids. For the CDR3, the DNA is TGTGCCAGCAGGGGTCCGGGAGGGCCGGTCGGGGAGCTGTTTTTT. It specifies CASRGPGGPVGELFF.

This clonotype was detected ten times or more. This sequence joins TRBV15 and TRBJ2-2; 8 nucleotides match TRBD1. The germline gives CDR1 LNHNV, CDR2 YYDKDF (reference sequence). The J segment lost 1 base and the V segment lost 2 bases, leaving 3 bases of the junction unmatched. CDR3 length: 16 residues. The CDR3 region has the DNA TGTGCCACCAGCAGAATTGGACAGGGGAACACCGGGGAGCTGTTTTTT. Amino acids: CATSRIGQGNTGELFF.

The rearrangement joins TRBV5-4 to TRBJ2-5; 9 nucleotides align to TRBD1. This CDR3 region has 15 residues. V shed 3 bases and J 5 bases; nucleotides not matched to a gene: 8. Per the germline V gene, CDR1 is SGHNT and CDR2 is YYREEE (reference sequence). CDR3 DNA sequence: TGTGCCAGCAGCTGGACAGGGGAGGCGTCTGAGACCCAGTACTTC. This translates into CASSWTGEASETQYF.

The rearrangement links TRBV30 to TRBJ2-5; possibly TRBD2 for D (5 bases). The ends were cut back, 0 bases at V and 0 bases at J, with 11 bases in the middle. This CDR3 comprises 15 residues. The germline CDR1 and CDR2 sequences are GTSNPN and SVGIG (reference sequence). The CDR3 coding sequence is TGTGCCTGGAGTGTACTAGACGGGTACCAAGAGACCCAGTACTTC. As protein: CAWSVLDGYQETQYF.

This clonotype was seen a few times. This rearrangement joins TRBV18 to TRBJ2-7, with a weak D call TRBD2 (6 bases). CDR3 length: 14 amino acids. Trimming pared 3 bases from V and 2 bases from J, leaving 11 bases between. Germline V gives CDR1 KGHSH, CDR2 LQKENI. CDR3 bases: TGTGCCAGCTCACCCGGGACTCAAACCTACGAGCAGTACTTC. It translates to CASSPGTQTYEQYF. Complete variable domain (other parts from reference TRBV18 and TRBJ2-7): NAGVMQNPRHLVRRRGQEARLRCSPMKGHSHVYWYRQLPEEGLKFMVYLQKENIIDESGMPKERFSAEFPKEGPSILRIQQVVRGDSAAYFCASSPGTQTYEQYFGPGTRLTVT.

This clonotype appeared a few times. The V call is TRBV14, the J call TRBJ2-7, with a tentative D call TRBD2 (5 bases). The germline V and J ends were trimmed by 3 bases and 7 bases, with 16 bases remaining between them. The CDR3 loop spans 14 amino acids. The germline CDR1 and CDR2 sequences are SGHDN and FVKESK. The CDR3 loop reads CASSQGAPGGEQYF. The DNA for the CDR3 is TGTGCCAGCAGCCAGGGCGCCCCCGGAGGAGAGCAGTACTTC.

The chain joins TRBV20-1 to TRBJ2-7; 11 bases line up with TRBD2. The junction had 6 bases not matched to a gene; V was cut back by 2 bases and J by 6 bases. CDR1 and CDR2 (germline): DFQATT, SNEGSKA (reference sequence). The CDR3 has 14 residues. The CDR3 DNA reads TGCAGTGCTAGAAAACTAGCGGGAGTACCCGAGCAGTACTTC. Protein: CSARKLAGVPEQYF.

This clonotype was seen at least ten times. The CDR3 DNA sequence: TGTGCCAGCAGCTTAAGCGGTGGGACGAACACCGGGGAGCTGTTTTTT. Translation gives CASSLSGGTNTGELFF. The chain has TRBV7-3 and TRBJ2-2, with unresolved D. The germline V gene has CDR1 SGHTA and CDR2 FQGTGA. This CDR3 contains 16 residues. Trimming cost V 1 base and J 0 bases, with 9 bases left between them.

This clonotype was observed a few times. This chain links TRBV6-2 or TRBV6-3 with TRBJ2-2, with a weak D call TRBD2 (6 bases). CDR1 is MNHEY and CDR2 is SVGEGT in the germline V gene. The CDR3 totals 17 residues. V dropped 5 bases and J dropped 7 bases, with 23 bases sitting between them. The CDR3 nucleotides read TGTGCCAGCAGTATCCTACAGACCGGGGGAAGGAGCGGGGAGCTGTTTTTT. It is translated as CASSILQTGGRSGELFF.

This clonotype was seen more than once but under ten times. CDR3 in amino acids: CASRGPGKDSSGNTIYF. The DNA for the CDR3 is TGTGCCAGCCGCGGTCCAGGGAAAGATAGCTCTGGAAACACCATATATTTT. V gene TRBV28 combines with J gene TRBJ1-3, with D maybe TRBD1 (5 bases). Trimming took off 8 bases at V and 0 bases at J, with 20 bases between the two ends. Germline V CDR1 and CDR2: MDHEN, SYDVKM. This CDR3 comprises 17 residues.

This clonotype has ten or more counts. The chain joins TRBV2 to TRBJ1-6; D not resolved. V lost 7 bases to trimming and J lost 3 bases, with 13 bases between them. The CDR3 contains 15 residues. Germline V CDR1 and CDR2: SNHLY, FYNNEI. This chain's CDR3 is CASNSDGNYNSPLHF. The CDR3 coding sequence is TGTGCCAGCAATAGTGACGGAAACTATAATTCACCCCTCCACTTT.

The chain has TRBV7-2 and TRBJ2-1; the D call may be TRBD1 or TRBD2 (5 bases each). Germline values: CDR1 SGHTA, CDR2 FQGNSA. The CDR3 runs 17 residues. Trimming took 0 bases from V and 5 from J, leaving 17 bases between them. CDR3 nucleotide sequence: TGTGCCAGCAGCTTAGCGGTCGGGACCCACGGAGACAATGAGCAGTTCTTC. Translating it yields CASSLAVGTHGDNEQFF.

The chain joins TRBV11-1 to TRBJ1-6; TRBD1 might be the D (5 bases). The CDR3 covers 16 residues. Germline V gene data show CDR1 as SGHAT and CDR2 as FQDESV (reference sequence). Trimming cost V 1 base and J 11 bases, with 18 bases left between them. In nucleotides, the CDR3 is TGTGCCAGCAGCTTAGAAGCCCCGGGACGAGGGGCACCCCTCCACTTT. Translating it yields CASSLEAPGRGAPLHF.

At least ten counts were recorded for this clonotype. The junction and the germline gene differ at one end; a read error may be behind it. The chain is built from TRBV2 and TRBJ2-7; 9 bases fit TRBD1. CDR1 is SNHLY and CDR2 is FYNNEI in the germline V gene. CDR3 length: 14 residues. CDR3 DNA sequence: TGTGCCATCAGTCCGGGACAGGGTGTCTACGAGCAGTACTTC. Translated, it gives CAISPGQGVYEQYF.

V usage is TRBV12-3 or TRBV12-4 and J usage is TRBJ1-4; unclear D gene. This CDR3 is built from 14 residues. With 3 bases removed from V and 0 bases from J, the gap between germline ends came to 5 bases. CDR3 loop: CASSFLTTNEKLFF. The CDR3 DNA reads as TGTGCCAGCAGTTTCCTCACAACTAATGAAAAACTGTTTTTT.

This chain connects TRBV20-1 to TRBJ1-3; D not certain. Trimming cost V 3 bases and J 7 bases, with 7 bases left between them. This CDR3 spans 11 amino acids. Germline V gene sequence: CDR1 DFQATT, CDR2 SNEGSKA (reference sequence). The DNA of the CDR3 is TGCAGTGCTAGGCCGGGGAACACCATATATTTT. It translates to CSARPGNTIYF.

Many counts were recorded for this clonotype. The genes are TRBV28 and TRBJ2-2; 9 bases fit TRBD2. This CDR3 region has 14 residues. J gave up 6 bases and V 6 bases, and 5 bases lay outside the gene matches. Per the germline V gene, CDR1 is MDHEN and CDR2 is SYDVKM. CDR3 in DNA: TGTGCCAGCAGAGAAGCGGGAGGTTCCGGGGAGCTGTTTTTT. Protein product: CASREAGGSGELFF.

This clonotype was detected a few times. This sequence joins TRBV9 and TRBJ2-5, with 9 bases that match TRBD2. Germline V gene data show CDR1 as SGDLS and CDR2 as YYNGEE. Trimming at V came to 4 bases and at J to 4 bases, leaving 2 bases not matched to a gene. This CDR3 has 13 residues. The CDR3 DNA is TGTGCCAGCAGCATTAGCGGGAGAGAGACCCAGTACTTC. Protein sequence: CASSISGRETQYF.

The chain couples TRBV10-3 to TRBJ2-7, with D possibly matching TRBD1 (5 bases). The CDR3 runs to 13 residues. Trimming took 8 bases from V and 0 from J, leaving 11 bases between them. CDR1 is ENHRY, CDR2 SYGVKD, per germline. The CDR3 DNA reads TGTGCCATCGGCGGCAGGGACTCCTACGAGCAGTACTTC. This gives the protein CAIGGRDSYEQYF.

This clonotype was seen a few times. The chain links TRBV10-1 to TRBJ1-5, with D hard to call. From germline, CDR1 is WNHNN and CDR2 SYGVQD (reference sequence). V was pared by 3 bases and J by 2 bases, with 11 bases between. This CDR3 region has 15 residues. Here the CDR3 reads CASSELICGNQPQHF. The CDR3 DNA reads TGCGCCAGCAGTGAATTGATTTGCGGCAATCAGCCCCAGCATTTT.